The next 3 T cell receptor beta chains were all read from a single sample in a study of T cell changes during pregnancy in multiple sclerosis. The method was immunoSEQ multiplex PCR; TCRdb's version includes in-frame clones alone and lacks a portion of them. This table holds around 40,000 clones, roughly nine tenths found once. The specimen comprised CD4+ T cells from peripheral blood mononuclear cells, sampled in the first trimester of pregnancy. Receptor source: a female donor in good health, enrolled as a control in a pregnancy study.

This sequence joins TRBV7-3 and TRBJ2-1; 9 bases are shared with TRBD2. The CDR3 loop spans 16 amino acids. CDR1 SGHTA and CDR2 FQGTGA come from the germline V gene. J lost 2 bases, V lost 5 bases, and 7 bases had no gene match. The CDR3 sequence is CASSVGSGGPYNEQFF. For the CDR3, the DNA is TGTGCCAGCAGCGTAGGAAGCGGGGGGCCCTACAATGAGCAGTTCTTC.

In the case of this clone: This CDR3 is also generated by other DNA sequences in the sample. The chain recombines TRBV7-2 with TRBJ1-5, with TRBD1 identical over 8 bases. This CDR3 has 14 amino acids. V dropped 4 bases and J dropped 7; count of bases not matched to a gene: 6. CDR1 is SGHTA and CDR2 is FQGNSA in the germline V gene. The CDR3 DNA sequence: TGTGCCAGCAGCTCCGGACAGGGCTTGCAGCCCCAGCATTTT. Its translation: CASSSGQGLQPQHF.

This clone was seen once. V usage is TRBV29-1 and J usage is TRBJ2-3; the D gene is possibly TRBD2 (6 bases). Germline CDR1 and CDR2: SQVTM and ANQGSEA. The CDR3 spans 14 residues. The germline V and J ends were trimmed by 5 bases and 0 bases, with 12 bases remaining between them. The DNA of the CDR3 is TGCAGCGTTCTTAGCGGTACTAGCACAGATACGCAGTATTTT. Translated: CSVLSGTSTDTQYF.